Sequencing of this TCR beta chain was carried out in a study of CD8 T cells in ankylosing spondylitis. Whole-study findings and limits: Significant enrichment of disease-linked clones was reported in matched ankylosing spondylitis synovial fluid.

V lost 1 base and J lost 1, with 8 bases in between. CDR1 is DFQATT and CDR2 is SNEGSKA in the germline V gene (reference sequence). The CDR3 runs to 13 residues. MiXCR was run by TCRdb on the 5' RACE reads, yielding one entry per CDR3 protein. The sample carries under 300,000 distinct CDR3 sequences, around 10% recorded once. There are many counts of this clonotype. No antigen is known for it. The rearrangement joins TRBV20-1 to TRBJ2-7; D gene ambiguous. The sample comprised blood, either unsorted or a sorted T cell fraction (not recorded which). This clonotype was obtained from a male donor with ankylosing spondylitis or in good health (not recorded which). The CDR3 sequence is CSARGGVSYEQYF. For the CDR3, the DNA is TGCAGTGCTAGAGGTGGGGTTTCCTACGAGCAGTACTTC.